The present T cell receptor (beta chain) was sequenced within a study of CD8+ T cells in alopecia areata. Study overall: Treated patients were given oral tofacitinib, which was dosed at 5 to 10 mg twice daily. Tofacitinib dosing lasted 6 to 18 months, which was then followed by 6 months off drug.

RNA extraction was followed by reverse transcription into cDNA, which acted as the sequencing template. Clones were read by immunoSEQ multiplex PCR, and TCRdb kept only the in-frame ones, dropping some. The sample lists approximately 150,000 clones, just over 65% occurring once. Sequences were derived from CD8+ T cells sorted from blood, sampled at week 0. This clonotype was sampled from a human donor with alopecia areata.

DNA of the CDR3: TGCGCCAGCAGTCCCCAAAGGGGCCTAAAGGAAAAACTGTTTTTT. This translates into CASSPQRGLKEKLFF. J is TRBJ1-4 and V is TRBV23-1, with TRBD1 as a possible D gene (5 bases). TRBV23-1 counts as an open reading frame of uncertain function. V gave up 4 bases and J gave up 8 bases, with 17 bases separating them. This CDR3 is 15 amino acids long.